These 21 T cell receptor beta chains originate from one sample sequenced in a study of vaccination and CD4 T cells after COVID-19. Treatment denoted: approximately nine-day PBMC culture with coronavirus spike peptide pools or control peptides (ViraFEST assay). Their antigens are not known. An Oncomine TCR Beta short-read assay was used to sequence the DNA from cultured CD4+ T cells. From the PCR reads, TCRdb called clonotypes with MiXCR, one entry per CDR3 protein. The profile shows under 9,000 distinct CDR3 sequences, approximately 73% of them singletons. Sequencing used CD4+ T cells from blood, cultured in vitro. These receptors all stem from a human donor who had recovered from COVID-19.

This chain connects TRBV6-5 to TRBJ2-2; D possibly corresponds to TRBD1 (6 bases). The CDR3 has 15 residues. The V end was cut by 1 base, the J end by 4 bases, with 10 bases between. From germline, CDR1 is MNHEY and CDR2 SVGAGI. DNA for the CDR3: TGTGCCAGCAGTTACTGGACAGACACCACCGGGGAGCTGTTTTTT. This translates into CASSYWTDTTGELFF.

V gene TRBV29-1 combines with J gene TRBJ1-2; the D gene is possibly TRBD1 (6 bases). The V end lost 6 bases, the J end lost 4 bases, and 9 bases lay between the germline ends. This CDR3 comprises 11 residues. Per the germline V gene, CDR1 is SQVTM and CDR2 is ANQGSEA. DNA of the CDR3: TGCAGCGTGAGGGGGTTCTATGGCTACACCTTC. Residues: CSVRGFYGYTF.

The chain couples TRBV28 to TRBJ1-2, with 9 bases fitting TRBD1. The CDR3 contains 14 residues. The germline CDR1 and CDR2 sequences are MDHEN and SYDVKM. V gave up 7 bases and J gave up 7 bases; unmatched junction bases: 10. The CDR3 region is CASTIQGAPVGYTF. The CDR3 nucleotides are TGTGCCAGCACCATACAGGGGGCTCCCGTTGGCTACACCTTC.

The genes are TRBV19 and TRBJ2-3; 10 bases match TRBD2. CDR1 is LNHDA and CDR2 is SQIVND in the germline V gene (reference sequence). Germline trimming cut 6 bases from V and 6 bases from J; bases unmatched to any gene: 9. The CDR3 sequence is 15 residues long. The CDR3 region has the DNA TGTGCCAGTAGCTCTCTAGCGGGGGCCGGGGATACGCAGTATTTT. Translation gives CASSSLAGAGDTQYF. The entire variable domain, with the rest obtained from reference TRBV19 and TRBJ2-3, is as follows: DGGITQSPKYLFRKEGQNVTLSCEQNLNHDAMYWYRQDPGQGLRLIYYSQIVNDFQKGDIAEGYSVSREKKESFPLTVTSAQKNPTAFYLCASSSLAGAGDTQYFGPGTRLTVL.

The chain uses TRBV20-1 and TRBJ1-1, with TRBD1 matching over 7 bases. Germline-derived CDR1 and CDR2 are DFQATT and SNEGSKA (reference sequence). Trimming at V came to 5 bases and at J to 6 bases, leaving 6 bases not matched to a gene. The length of the CDR3 is 12 residues. This CDR3 reads CSASQGKSEAFF. The CDR3, as DNA: TGCAGTGCTTCACAGGGGAAATCTGAAGCTTTCTTT.

The chain has TRBV27 and TRBJ2-7; D is undetermined. V lost 0 bases, J lost 1 base, and 7 bases lay in between. Germline V gives CDR1 MNHEY, CDR2 SMNVEV (reference sequence). This CDR3 comprises 14 residues. The CDR3 here is CASSLSGGSYEQYF. The CDR3 DNA reads as TGTGCCAGCAGTTTATCAGGCGGTTCCTACGAGCAGTACTTC.

This rearrangement joins TRBV24-1 to TRBJ1-1; D is ambiguous. V was shortened by 7 bases and J by 1 base, with 6 bases between the two germline ends. Per germline, CDR1 KGHDR and CDR2 SFDVKD. This CDR3 is 12 amino acids long. CDR3 coding DNA: TGTGCCACCAGCCGGGAGAACACTGAAGCTTTCTTT. This codes for CATSRENTEAFF.

The chain recombines TRBV4-1 with TRBJ1-1, with D perhaps TRBD1 (6 bases). The V gene lost 5 bases and the J gene lost 7 bases, with 14 bases spanning the gap. This CDR3 has 13 amino acids. From germline, CDR1 is MGHRA and CDR2 YSYEKL. CDR3 sequence (DNA): TGCGCCAGCAGCGCCTCGGGGGCCAGTGAAGCTTTCTTT. Protein sequence: CASSASGASEAFF.

V is TRBV10-3 and J is TRBJ2-2; D not certain. This CDR3 contains 11 residues. V lost 5 bases to trimming and J lost 6 bases, with 4 bases between them. Germline CDR1 ENHRY, CDR2 SYGVKD. CDR3 nucleotide sequence: TGTGCCATCAGTTCCGCCGGGGAGCTGTTTTTT. It specifies CAISSAGELFF.

By share, this clonotype counts as medium-sized. The CDR3 sequence: CATSDLGEGETQYF. CDR3 sequence (DNA): TGTGCCACCAGTGATTTGGGCGAAGGGGAGACCCAGTACTTC. The chain is built from TRBV24-1 and TRBJ2-5; D remains ambiguous. Germline-derived CDR1 and CDR2 are KGHDR and SFDVKD. Trimming took 0 bases from V and 5 from J, leaving 9 bases between them. This CDR3 has 14 residues.

The J gene is TRBJ2-3, the V gene TRBV4-3; 12 nucleotides agree with TRBD2. Germline-derived CDR1 and CDR2 are LGHNA and YSLEER. The ends lost 0 bases at V and 6 bases at J; junction bases unmatched: 4. The CDR3 runs 16 residues. The CDR3 DNA reads TGCGCCAGCAGCCAAGAAATGACTAGCGGGGGCGATACGCAGTATTTT. Translated, it gives CASSQEMTSGGDTQYF.

The V and J genes are TRBV7-9 and TRBJ1-6, with D possibly matching TRBD1 (5 bases). V was clipped by 6 bases and J by 0 bases, with 12 bases between them. Germline lookup yields CDR1 SEHNR and CDR2 FQNEAQ (reference sequence). The CDR3 runs to 16 residues. CDR3 residues: CASSRGGSSYNSPLHF. In nucleotides, the CDR3 is TGTGCCAGCAGTCGGGGGGGGAGCTCCTATAATTCACCCCTCCACTTT.

The J gene is TRBJ1-2, the V gene TRBV5-4, with D unresolved. Germline V gene data show CDR1 as SGHNT and CDR2 as YYREEE (reference sequence). V was cut by 0 bases and J by 3 bases, with 6 bases left in between. The CDR3 length is 13 residues. The CDR3 bases are TGTGCCAGCAGCTTGGCCGGAGACTATGGCTACACCTTC. Protein product: CASSLAGDYGYTF.

The chain employs TRBV27 and TRBJ2-5, with 7 bases aligning to TRBD2. The V and J ends lost 6 bases and 9 bases, in that order; junction bases with no gene match: 10. The CDR3 is 13 residues long. CDR1 MNHEY and CDR2 SMNVEV come from the germline V gene (reference sequence). CDR3 coding DNA: TGTGCCAGCAGCTCGGGGCGGGGGAGGGCCCAGTACTTC. Protein: CASSSGRGRAQYF.

The J gene is TRBJ2-2, the V gene TRBV12-3 or TRBV12-4; 9 nucleotides agree with TRBD1. With V trimmed by 6 bases and J by 4 bases, 9 bases remained unmatched. This CDR3 has 16 amino acids. CDR3 nucleotides: TGTGCCAGCAGCTCAAGGGACAGGGTAGGCACCGGGGAGCTGTTTTTT. Residues: CASSSRDRVGTGELFF.

This rearrangement joins TRBV7-2 to TRBJ2-7, with 10 nucleotides matching TRBD2. Germline-derived CDR1 and CDR2 are SGHTA and FQGNSA. J lost 0 bases, V lost 7 bases, and 6 bases had no gene match. The CDR3 spans 15 residues. The CDR3 protein is CASIISSGGSYEQYF. The DNA of the CDR3 is TGTGCCAGCATAATCTCTAGCGGGGGCTCCTACGAGCAGTACTTC.

V is TRBV20-1 and J is TRBJ2-1, with 9 bases matching TRBD2. The germline gives CDR1 DFQATT, CDR2 SNEGSKA (reference sequence). The CDR3 loop spans 18 amino acids. V lost 6 bases to trimming and J lost 1 base; unmatched junction nucleotides: 16. The CDR3 coding sequence is TGCAGTGCAGCCGTGGGCGGGAGGGCCGGATCGTCCTACAATGAGCAGTTCTTC. Amino acids: CSAAVGGRAGSSYNEQFF.

This chain connects TRBV12-3 or TRBV12-4 to TRBJ2-3, with D possibly being TRBD1 or TRBD2 (5 bases each). This CDR3 has 14 residues. Trimming took off 10 bases at V and 2 bases at J, with 16 bases between the two ends. CDR3 loop: CATAGTHATDTQYF. The CDR3, as DNA: TGTGCCACGGCCGGGACCCACGCCACAGATACGCAGTATTTT.

The rearrangement joins TRBV20-1 to TRBJ1-1; 9 bases align to TRBD1. J was trimmed by 4 bases and V by 6 bases; bases with no gene match: 9. This CDR3 spans 14 amino acids. Germline CDR1 reads DFQATT; CDR2 reads SNEGSKA (reference sequence). CDR3 in amino acids: CSALTGGLGTEAFF. CDR3 DNA: TGCAGTGCGCTAACAGGGGGCTTGGGCACTGAAGCTTTCTTT.

The gene calls are TRBV6-2 or TRBV6-3 and TRBJ2-7; D unclear. V was cut by 3 bases and J by 6 bases, with 9 bases left in between. CDR1 MNHEY and CDR2 SVGEGT come from the germline V gene. CDR3 length equals 12 residues. The CDR3 DNA reads TGTGCCAGCAGTTATCTAGGGTTCGAGCAGTACTTC. Protein sequence: CASSYLGFEQYF.

In its sample, this clonotype was seen a few times. The chain joins TRBV28 to TRBJ1-6; D not resolved. The CDR3 runs 15 residues. Deletions cut 4 bases from V and 2 bases from J, with 9 bases between. CDR1 and CDR2 (germline): MDHEN, SYDVKM. DNA for the CDR3: TGTGCCAGCAGTTCTGAGGGTGCCTATAATTCACCCCTCCACTTT. Translating it yields CASSSEGAYNSPLHF.